This is a list of T cell receptor beta chains from one sample in a study of T cells after yellow fever vaccination. TCRdb re-derived calls from the 5' RACE reads in MiXCR, one entry per CDR3 protein. The table has about 85,000 distinct CDR3 sequences, roughly 15% seen once. Sequencing was performed on CD8+ T cells not binding an NS4B(214-222) dextramer, sorted from PBMCs, taken 21 days after the first yellow fever vaccination. The receptor source for this set is a man between 18 and 29 years old who received the YFV17D yellow fever vaccine. CDR3s include the opening cysteine and the closing phenylalanine or tryptophan. The D gene is left open where the match is weak. The size field is filled for only some rows; it gives once, few, many or a size class.

J gene | D gene | V gene | clone size | CDR3 DNA | CDR3 protein
TRBJ1-1 | . | TRBV11-1 | . | TGTACCAGCAGCTTTGACGGACCTGGCACTGAAGCTTTCTTT | CTSSFDGPGTEAFF
TRBJ2-7 | . | TRBV6-1 | few | TGTGCCAGCAGTGAATCCCGGGGACCCTACGAGCAGTACTTC | CASSESRGPYEQYF
TRBJ2-3 | . | TRBV7-6 | . | TGTGCCAGCAGCCCAACATTGGGGACGACAGATACGCAGTATTTT | CASSPTLGTTDTQYF
TRBJ2-5 | . | TRBV6-1 | few | TGTGCCAGCAGTGAAGGACGGAACCAAGAGACCCAGTACTTC | CASSEGRNQETQYF
TRBJ1-3 | . | TRBV11-2 | few | TGTGCCAGCAGCCCGGACGGGCTTTGGAGGGCTGGAAACACCATATATTTT | CASSPDGLWRAGNTIYF
TRBJ1-2 | . | TRBV14 | few | TGTGCCAGCAGCCAAACAGGGATGAACTATGGCTACACCTTC | CASSQTGMNYGYTF
TRBJ2-3 | TRBD2 | TRBV7-2 | . | TGTGCCAGCAGCTTACCCCGCCAGCGGGAACCCACAGATACGCAGTATTTT | CASSLPRQREPTDTQYF
TRBJ2-1 | . | TRBV6-1 | . | TGTGCCAGCCATAGCGGAAGATCCTACAATGAGCAGTTCTTC | CASHSGRSYNEQFF
TRBJ2-3 | . | TRBV7-6 | few | TGTGCCAGCAGCTCCCGATTGGCAGACCGCACAGATACGCAGTATTTT | CASSSRLADRTDTQYF
TRBJ2-3 | TRBD2 | TRBV6-4 | many | TGTGCCAGCAGTGTTAGCGGGGGGGCGACAGATACGCAGTATTTT | CASSVSGGATDTQYF
TRBJ2-5 | . | TRBV10-3 | few | TGTGCCATCAGTTTGGGCGGATACGGGGAGACCCAGTACTTC | CAISLGGYGETQYF